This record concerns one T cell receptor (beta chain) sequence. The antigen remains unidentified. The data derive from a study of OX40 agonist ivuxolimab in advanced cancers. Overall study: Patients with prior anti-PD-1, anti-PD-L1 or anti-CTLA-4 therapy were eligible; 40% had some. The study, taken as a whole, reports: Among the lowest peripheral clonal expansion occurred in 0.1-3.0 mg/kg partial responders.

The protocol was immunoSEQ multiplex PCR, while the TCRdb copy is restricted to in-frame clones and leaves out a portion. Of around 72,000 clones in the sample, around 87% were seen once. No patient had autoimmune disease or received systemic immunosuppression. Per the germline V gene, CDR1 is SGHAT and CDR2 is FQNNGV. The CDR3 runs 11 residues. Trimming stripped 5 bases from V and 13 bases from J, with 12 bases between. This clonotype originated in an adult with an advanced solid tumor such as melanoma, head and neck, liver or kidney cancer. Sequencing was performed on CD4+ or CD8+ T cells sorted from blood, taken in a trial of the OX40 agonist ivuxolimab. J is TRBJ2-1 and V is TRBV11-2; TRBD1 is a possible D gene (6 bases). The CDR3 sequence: CASSATGHQFF. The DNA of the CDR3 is TGTGCCAGCAGCGCGACAGGACATCAGTTCTTC.